The T cell receptor beta chain under discussion was sequenced for a study of blood T cell repertoires in COVID-19. V was trimmed by 5 bases and J by 4 bases, leaving 17 bases between them. Germline V gene sequence: CDR1 MNHNY, CDR2 SVGAGI (reference sequence). There are 15 residues in the CDR3. TCRdb's table, derived via immunoSEQ multiplex PCR, lists solely in-frame clones and lacks some. Of a few hundred thousand clones listed, roughly 85% are singletons. The sequenced sample was PBMCs or T cells enriched from blood (not recorded which). The chain joins TRBV6-6 to TRBJ1-1, with D perhaps matching TRBD1 (5 bases). The sequence was obtained from a woman in her 40s with acute COVID-19. The CDR3 region is CASSTTGGGGTEAFF. CDR3 nucleotides: TGTGCCAGCAGTACTACTGGTGGGGGAGGCACTGAAGCTTTCTTT.